Listed below are T cell receptor beta chains from one sample, sequenced in a study of cytomegalovirus exposure and HLA in healthy donors. Produced via immunoSEQ multiplex PCR; TCRdb's table is partial and in-frame only. Of approximately 98,000 clones in the sample, under 85% were seen once. Sequenced: PBMCs. The source is a man younger than 30 in good health and CMV-seropositive. Both conserved end residues are part of each CDR3. Fields, in order: V gene, CDR3 protein.

TRBV6-1	CASSPNYGYTF
TRBV11-2	CASSLDSRVEQYF
TRBV27	CASSSWAREIDYYGYTF
TRBV7-9	CASSFLPGQGRNEQFF
TRBV19	CASSTIKQGAGNGQPQHF
TRBV7-9	CASRPGGNTEAFF
TRBV5-1	CASFPGLAGQETQYF
TRBV5-4	CASSFLGRGVRKYGYTF
TRBV6-4	CASRRGTEAFF
TRBV6-4	CASSEGTANYGYTF
TRBV5-6	CASSFGTVYEQYF
TRBV9	CASSAGQGGANQPQHF
TRBV5-1	CASSLVTDSTEAFF
TRBV27	CASKKGLYGYTF
TRBV27	CASSSIGTGGTYEQYF
TRBV6-5	CASSTGVSPLHF
TRBV6-5	CASSYRTGGTEAFF
TRBV6-1	CASRRTSGGGDTQYF
TRBV2	CASTTGGRSSGNTIYF
TRBV6-6	CASSMTDWDTQYF